This entry lists 9 T cell receptor beta chains sequenced from one sample in a study of T cells after yellow fever vaccination. A single record per CDR3 protein comes from TCRdb applying MiXCR to the 5' RACE reads. The table has around 310,000 distinct CDR3 sequences, roughly 4.3% seen once; the top ten hold 20% to 25%. This specimen was PBMCs, taken 5 days after the yellow fever booster vaccination. These TCRs come from a man aged 18 to 29 who received the YFV17D yellow fever vaccine.

This clonotype turned up a few times. The V call is TRBV7-2, the J call TRBJ1-2; D uncertain. Trimming pared 5 bases from V and 4 bases from J, leaving 11 bases between. Germline assignment: CDR1 SGHTA and CDR2 FQGNSA. The CDR3 is 13 amino acids. This chain's CDR3 is CASSSLGSYGYTF. The CDR3 DNA is TGTGCCAGCAGCAGCCTGGGGAGCTATGGCTACACCTTC.

This clonotype was seen a few times. CDR3 loop: CASSHYLGGNQPQHF. CDR3 nucleotides: TGTGCCAGCAGCCATTATCTAGGGGGCAATCAGCCCCAGCATTTT. V and J are TRBV4-2 and TRBJ1-5; D perhaps matches TRBD1 (5 bases). V was shortened by 3 bases and J by 2 bases, with 11 bases between the two germline ends. CDR3 size: 15 residues. From germline, CDR1 is LGHNA and CDR2 YNFKEQ.

This clonotype has at least ten counts. This sequence joins TRBV4-3 and TRBJ2-6, with D possibly called TRBD1 or TRBD2 (7 bases each). Trimming took 7 bases from V and 0 from J, leaving 16 bases between them. This CDR3 is built from 17 residues. From germline, CDR1 is LGHNA and CDR2 YSLEER. Here the CDR3 reads CASTRGDSSSGANVLTF. The CDR3, as DNA: TGCGCCAGCACCCGGGGGGACAGCAGCTCTGGGGCCAACGTCCTGACTTTC.

This clonotype was observed many times. The V gene is TRBV7-2, the J gene TRBJ2-5, with D tentatively TRBD1 (5 bases). CDR1 is SGHTA, CDR2 FQGNSA, per germline. V was shortened by 5 bases and J by 5 bases, with 12 bases between the two germline ends. CDR3 length equals 13 residues. The CDR3 reads CASSPRVLETQYF. The DNA for the CDR3 is TGTGCCAGCAGCCCCAGGGTTTTGGAGACCCAGTACTTC.

In this sample, this clonotype turned up a few times. The genes are TRBV4-3 and TRBJ1-2; 7 bases line up with TRBD1. The CDR3 length is 15 residues. Germline loops: CDR1 LGHNA, CDR2 YSLEER. V trimming: 0 bases; J trimming: 4 bases; junction bases outside the gene matches: 5. The CDR3 DNA sequence: TGCGCCAGCAGCCAAGAAGGGGGCAGAAGCTATGGCTACACCTTC. Protein product: CASSQEGGRSYGYTF.

This clonotype was recorded a few times. The chain links TRBV11-2 to TRBJ2-3; D not resolved. Germline CDR1 and CDR2: SGHAT and FQNNGV. The CDR3 has 15 amino acids. Deletions cut 5 bases from V and 1 base from J, with 13 bases between. CDR3 coding DNA: TGTGCCAGCAGCCCTAACCGGGCTGGCACAGATACGCAGTATTTT. Residues: CASSPNRAGTDTQYF.

This clonotype has a count of ten or more. Here the CDR3 DNA reads TGTGCCAGCAGTGGCGGACAGGGCAGTTGGAAAGATACGCAGTATTTT. Its translation is CASSGGQGSWKDTQYF. The rearrangement uses TRBV12-3 or TRBV12-4 and TRBJ2-3, with TRBD1 identical over 8 bases. This CDR3 is 16 amino acids long. V was clipped by 5 bases and J by 5 bases; unmatched bases: 12.

This clonotype was recorded at least ten times. The chain combines TRBV6-2 or TRBV6-3 with TRBJ2-7; a weak D match, TRBD1 (5 bases). The CDR3 totals 13 residues. V dropped 5 bases and J dropped 5 bases, with 13 bases sitting between them. Germline-derived CDR1 and CDR2 are MNHEY and SVGEGT. CDR3 sequence: CASSHQGTHEQYV. The CDR3 DNA is TGTGCCAGCAGTCATCAGGGTACCCACGAGCAGTACGTC.

DNA of the CDR3: TGTGCCAGCGCGGGGGGGCGGTACAATGAGCAGTTCTTC. As protein: CASAGGRYNEQFF. The J gene is TRBJ2-1, the V gene TRBV18; TRBD2 matches at 9 bases. The germline gives CDR1 KGHSH, CDR2 LQKENI. The V segment lost 8 bases and the J segment 4 bases; nucleotides outside the gene matches: 3. The CDR3 extends over 13 amino acids.